This entry lists 32 T cell receptor beta chains sequenced from one sample in a study of cytomegalovirus exposure and HLA in healthy donors. The primer mix had 60 Vbeta and 13 Jbeta primers. Only in-frame clones appear in the TCRdb table, and some are missing; sequencing was by immunoSEQ multiplex PCR. The top ten clones hold 0.24% of a sample with about 250,000 clones, 70% to 90% of them seen once. Sequenced sample: PBMCs. The origin of the receptors is a girl aged 2-10 years in good health and CMV-seronegative.

The genes are TRBV9 and TRBJ2-5, with 7 bases matching TRBD2. The germline V gene encodes CDR1 SGDLS and CDR2 YYNGEE. The CDR3 sequence is 18 residues long. Trimming removed 3 bases from V and 2 bases from J; junction bases left unmatched: 16. Here the CDR3 reads CASSALAGTTFGQETQYF. The CDR3 nucleotides read TGTGCCAGCAGCGCCCTCGCCGGGACTACCTTTGGACAAGAGACCCAGTACTTC.

The rearrangement links TRBV21-1 to TRBJ2-5; the tabulated D call, TRBD2, remains unverified against the DNA. TRBV21-1 is an annotated pseudogene. The CDR3 covers 15 residues. The CDR3 spells CASSLGLAPQETQYF. In DNA, the CDR3 is TGTGCCAGCTCCCTTGGGCTAGCGCCTCAAGAGACCCAGTACTTC.

The rearrangement joins TRBV5-4 to TRBJ1-1; the match to TRBD1 covers 12 bases. The J segment lost 4 bases and the V segment lost 3 bases, leaving 10 bases of the junction unmatched. Germline V CDR1 and CDR2: SGHNT, YYREEE (reference sequence). The CDR3 has 17 residues. CDR3 sequence reads: CASSSGRDRGRGTEAFF. CDR3 in DNA: TGTGCCAGCAGCTCGGGACGGGACAGGGGGCGCGGCACTGAAGCTTTCTTT.

V usage is TRBV5-8 and J usage is TRBJ2-3; no firm D call. CDR3 length: 14 residues. Germline V lookup: CDR1 SGHTS, CDR2 YDEGEE. V lost 0 bases, J lost 2 bases, and 7 bases lay in between. CDR3 sequence reads: CASSLARNTDTQYF. DNA for the CDR3: TGTGCCAGCAGCTTGGCCAGGAACACAGATACGCAGTATTTT.

The rearrangement joins TRBV7-9 to TRBJ2-1; 7 bases map to TRBD2. Germline trimming cut 5 bases from V and 6 bases from J; bases unmatched to any gene: 10. The CDR3 length is 15 residues. Germline V lookup: CDR1 SEHNR, CDR2 FQNEAQ (reference sequence). The CDR3: CASSPRLAAGNEQFF. In DNA, the CDR3 is TGTGCCAGCAGCCCCCGACTAGCTGCCGGCAATGAGCAGTTCTTC.

A single count supports this clone. V is TRBV9 and J is TRBJ1-1, with D tentatively TRBD1 (5 bases). There are 17 residues in the CDR3. CDR1 and CDR2 from the germline V gene are SGDLS and YYNGEE. Deletions cut 4 bases from V and 1 base from J, with 20 bases between. The CDR3 protein is CASSNRQLNTPNTEAFF. DNA for the CDR3: TGTGCCAGCAGCAACCGACAGCTCAACACCCCGAACACTGAAGCTTTCTTT.

The chain carries TRBV6-4 and TRBJ2-1, with 10 nucleotides matching TRBD1. This CDR3 region has 15 residues. CDR1 is MRHNA, CDR2 SNTAGT, per germline. Losses at the gene ends were 6 bases for V and 3 bases for J; bases not matched to a gene: 5. CDR3 loop: CASSAGQGHYNEQFF. The CDR3 coding sequence is TGTGCCAGCAGCGCGGGACAGGGGCACTACAATGAGCAGTTCTTC.

CDR3: CASSSLSYEQYF. The CDR3 nucleotides read TGTGCCAGCAGCTCCCTCTCCTACGAGCAGTACTTC. The V call is TRBV7-8, the J call TRBJ2-7; D gene unclear. Looked up from germline, CDR1 is SGHVS and CDR2 is FQNEAQ. V lost 4 bases to trimming and J lost 0 bases, with 4 bases between them. The CDR3 totals 12 residues. The full variable domain, completed using reference TRBV7-8 and TRBJ2-7, is GAGVSQSPRYKVAKRGQDVALRCDPISGHVSLFWYQQALGQGPEFLTYFQNEAQLDKSGLPSDRFFAERPEGSVSTLKIQRTQQEDSAVYLCASSSLSYEQYFGPGTRLTVT.

This chain uses TRBV5-4 with TRBJ1-6; tentatively, D is TRBD1 (6 bases). This CDR3 contains 14 residues. V was cut by 4 bases and J by 5 bases, with 10 bases left in between. The V gene's germline CDR1 is SGHNT and CDR2 YYREEE (reference sequence). The CDR3 coding sequence is TGTGCCAGCAGCCCACAGGGAGATAATTCACCCCTCCACTTT. Its protein product is CASSPQGDNSPLHF. The full variable domain, completed using reference TRBV5-4 and TRBJ1-6, is ETGVTQSPTHLIKTRGQQVTLRCSSQSGHNTVSWYQQALGQGPQFIFQYYREEENGRGNFPPRFSGLQFPNYSSELNVNALELDDSALYLCASSPQGDNSPLHFGNGTRLTVT.

The chain links TRBV6-1 to TRBJ2-3; 10 bases match TRBD1. The CDR3 extends over 20 amino acids. Looked up from germline, CDR1 is MNHNS and CDR2 is SASEGT. With V trimmed by 1 base and J by 0 bases, 13 bases remained unmatched. The CDR3 DNA is TGTGCCAGCAGTGAAGGATGGGGACAGGGGAATTGGGCTAGCACAGATACGCAGTATTTT. Translated: CASSEGWGQGNWASTDTQYF.

The gene calls are TRBV9 and TRBJ2-1; D is possibly TRBD1 (6 bases). From germline, CDR1 is SGDLS and CDR2 YYNGEE. This CDR3 comprises 10 residues. Trimming cost V 7 bases and J 8 bases, with 7 bases left between them. The CDR3 DNA follows: TGTGCCAGCGGGGGCGATGAGCAGTTCTTC. It translates to CASGGDEQFF.

This rearrangement joins TRBV6-5 to TRBJ2-5; D unclear. V lost 5 bases and J 3 bases, leaving 10 bases between the germline ends. Per the germline V gene, CDR1 is MNHEY and CDR2 is SVGAGI. The length of the CDR3 is 13 residues. CDR3 coding DNA: TGTGCCAGCAGTCCCCACTTTGAAGAGACCCAGTACTTC. Its translation is CASSPHFEETQYF.

The V gene is TRBV30, the J gene TRBJ2-7; D gene ambiguous. Germline V CDR1 and CDR2: GTSNPN, SVGIG (reference sequence). V was trimmed by 0 bases and J by 1 base, leaving 13 bases between them. The CDR3 has 15 residues. CDR3 region: CAWSVMAGLSYEQYF. The CDR3 DNA follows: TGTGCCTGGAGTGTTATGGCAGGCCTATCCTACGAGCAGTACTTC.

The chain couples TRBV6-1 to TRBJ2-3; D perhaps matches TRBD1 (5 bases). This CDR3 contains 14 residues. V shed 5 bases and J shed 5 bases, with 14 bases lying between them. Germline CDR1 and CDR2: MNHNS and SASEGT. CDR3 nucleotides: TGTGCCAGCAGTCGGCGCCAGGGTGGAGATACGCAGTATTTT. This sequence encodes CASSRRQGGDTQYF.

Written as DNA, the CDR3 is TGTGCCAGCAGTTCTACAGGGAATGAGCAGTTCTTC. Translating gives CASSSTGNEQFF. This chain joins TRBV6-5 and TRBJ2-1, with a tentative D call TRBD1 (6 bases). The CDR3 has 12 amino acids. V lost 4 bases, J lost 7 bases, and 8 bases lay in between. The germline V gene encodes CDR1 MNHEY and CDR2 SVGAGI.

CDR3 residues: CASRPRGPRYEQYF. The CDR3 coding sequence is TGTGCCAGCAGACCCAGGGGTCCCCGCTACGAGCAGTACTTC. The gene calls are TRBV6-5 and TRBJ2-7; weak D call: TRBD1 (6 bases). Trimming stripped 6 bases from V and 3 bases from J, with 15 bases between. This CDR3 has 14 amino acids. Germline loops: CDR1 MNHEY, CDR2 SVGAGI.

The CDR3 region is CASSYSYGLLNTEAFF. The DNA of the CDR3 is TGTGCCAGCAGTTACTCCTACGGACTGCTGAACACTGAAGCTTTCTTT. This chain links TRBV6-5 with TRBJ1-1; D gene ambiguous. The CDR3 spans 16 residues. Germline lookup yields CDR1 MNHEY and CDR2 SVGAGI. V gave up 0 bases and J gave up 0 bases, with 11 bases separating them.

The V and J genes are TRBV27 and TRBJ1-1, with 9 bases matching TRBD1. Germline V gene lookup returns CDR1 MNHEY and CDR2 SMNVEV (reference sequence). V was clipped by 6 bases and J by 4 bases; unmatched bases: 15. This CDR3 spans 17 amino acids. The DNA of the CDR3 is TGTGCCAGCAGCCCCGGCTCACAGGGGGCGCGTTTCACTGAAGCTTTCTTT. Its translation is CASSPGSQGARFTEAFF.

This sequence joins TRBV11-2 and TRBJ1-1; TRBD1 agrees at 7 bases. Unmatched junction bases numbered 3, after V lost 1 base and J lost 7 bases. There are 13 residues in the CDR3. CDR1 and CDR2 from the germline V gene are SGHAT and FQNNGV. This chain's CDR3 is CASSLGQGGEAFF. CDR3 nucleotides: TGTGCCAGCAGCTTAGGGCAGGGGGGTGAAGCTTTCTTT.

V usage is TRBV7-2 and J usage is TRBJ1-2, with 9 bases aligning to TRBD1. CDR1 is SGHTA, CDR2 FQGNSA, per germline. Trimming took 4 bases from V and 9 from J; bases not matched to a gene: 9. This CDR3 has 14 amino acids. CDR3 nucleotides: TGTGCCAGCAGCTCAGGGAGGACAGGGGCAAGCTACACCTTC. Amino acid sequence: CASSSGRTGASYTF.

This chain uses TRBV5-1 with TRBJ2-3; D perhaps matches TRBD2 (5 bases). Germline V gene lookup returns CDR1 SGHRS and CDR2 YFSETQ. V was clipped by 2 bases and J by 0 bases, with 13 bases between them. This CDR3 comprises 16 residues. CDR3 residues: CASSLEYGVSTDTQYF. The CDR3 nucleotides are TGCGCCAGCAGCTTAGAATACGGGGTTAGCACAGATACGCAGTATTTT.

In this sample, this clone turned up once. This chain connects TRBV5-6 to TRBJ1-6, with 9 bases identical to TRBD1. The CDR3 has 15 residues. CDR1 is SGHDT, CDR2 YYEEEE, per germline. V was pared by 5 bases and J by 6 bases, with 6 bases of the junction left unmatched. CDR3 residues: CASRSTGGGNSPLHF. CDR3 coding DNA: TGTGCCAGCAGGTCGACAGGGGGAGGTAATTCACCCCTCCACTTT.

V and J are TRBV27 and TRBJ1-6, with 8 bases that match TRBD1. Trimming cost V 2 bases and J 5 bases; bases outside gene matches: 8. The CDR3 is 17 amino acids. The germline V gene encodes CDR1 MNHEY and CDR2 SMNVEV (reference sequence). The CDR3 bases are TGTGCCAGCAGTTTAGGGACAGGTAGTCGGAATAATTCACCCCTCCACTTT. Protein: CASSLGTGSRNNSPLHF.

The chain uses TRBV10-3 and TRBJ1-4, with D unclear. The germline V gene encodes CDR1 ENHRY and CDR2 SYGVKD. CDR3 length equals 13 residues. Trimming shortened V by 8 bases and J by 8 bases, and 15 bases separated the two germline ends. In nucleotides, the CDR3 is TGTGCCATCGGGGAGGGCCCAGGAGAAAAACTGTTTTTT. It translates to CAIGEGPGEKLFF.

The chain employs TRBV7-2 and TRBJ2-7; D unclear. In germline, CDR1 is SGHTA, CDR2 FQGNSA. CDR3 size: 12 residues. Trimming stripped 3 bases from V and 6 bases from J, with 9 bases between. The CDR3 loop is CASSFSTVEQYF. The CDR3 DNA is TGTGCCAGCAGCTTTTCGACTGTCGAGCAGTACTTC.

This clone was counted a single time. Sequence at one end of the junction differs from germline and may be a read error. V is TRBV7-9 and J is TRBJ1-1, with D possibly being TRBD1 (6 bases). The CDR3 is made up of 13 amino acids. Looked up from germline, CDR1 is SEHNR and CDR2 is FQNEAQ (reference sequence). This CDR3 is CSSAGVRGTEAFF. CDR3 nucleotide sequence: TGTTCCAGCGCAGGGGTAAGGGGGACTGAAGCTTTCTTT. The full variable domain, its missing parts supplied by reference TRBV7-9 and TRBJ1-1, is DTGVSQNPRHKITKRGQNVTFRCDPISEHNRLYWYRQTLGQGPEFLTYFQNEAQLEKSRLLSDRFSAERPKGSFSTLEIQRTEQGDSAMYLCSSAGVRGTEAFFGQGTRLTVV.

V usage is TRBV4-1 and J usage is TRBJ2-7; 10 bases align to TRBD2. The CDR3 contains 15 residues. Germline V gene sequence: CDR1 MGHRA, CDR2 YSYEKL. Unmatched junction bases numbered 4, after V lost 2 bases and J lost 3 bases. CDR3 bases: TGCGCCAGCAGCCAATCTAGCGGGGGTTTCTACGAGCAGTACTTC. This encodes CASSQSSGGFYEQYF.

This sequence joins TRBV5-1 and TRBJ2-2, with D uncertain. Germline V gene lookup returns CDR1 SGHRS and CDR2 YFSETQ. This CDR3 comprises 16 residues. Trimming pared 2 bases from V and 4 bases from J, leaving 15 bases between. The CDR3 bases are TGCGCCAGCAGCTTTAACGAGGTTCAGTTCACCGGGGAGCTGTTTTTT. Protein sequence: CASSFNEVQFTGELFF.

This clone was detected only a few times. Compared with germline, one end of the junction differs, possibly owing to a read error. V and J are TRBV18 and TRBJ2-3; 11 bases line up with TRBD2. The CDR3 has 16 residues. Germline V lookup: CDR1 KGHSH, CDR2 LQKENI. CDR3 in DNA: TGTGCCAGCTCACGACACGGGCGGGCTAGCGGGGGGCCATGGCATTTT. It translates to CASSRHGRASGGPWHF.

This chain uses TRBV27 with TRBJ2-1, with 9 bases matching TRBD2. V was clipped by 2 bases and J by 0 bases; unmatched bases: 5. This CDR3 is 17 amino acids long. Germline V gene sequence: CDR1 MNHEY, CDR2 SMNVEV (reference sequence). The CDR3 region has the DNA TGTGCCAGCAGTTTACCCTCGACTAGCGGCTCCTACAATGAGCAGTTCTTC. Protein: CASSLPSTSGSYNEQFF.

This clone was picked up one time. The rearrangement joins TRBV6-1 to TRBJ2-3; 7 bases fit TRBD2. Germline CDR1 reads MNHNS; CDR2 reads SASEGT. V shed 11 bases and J 10 bases; nucleotides not matched to a gene: 6. CDR3 length: 10 amino acids. For the CDR3, the DNA is TGTGCCGGGGGGGACGGTCCGCAGTATTTT. It encodes CAGGDGPQYF.

The chain has TRBV10-1 and TRBJ2-2; a possible D gene is TRBD1 (6 bases). V was pared by 2 bases and J by 4 bases, with 14 bases between. The CDR3 sequence is 16 residues long. CDR1 is WNHNN and CDR2 is SYGVQD in the germline V gene (reference sequence). CDR3 sequence (DNA): TGCGCCAGCAGTGAGGAGAGGGGGATTCTCACCGGGGAGCTGTTTTTT. Protein: CASSEERGILTGELFF.